This TCR beta chain was found in a study of T cell repertoires in cytomegalovirus infection. Across the whole study: Selection of CMV epitopes for the study included recently identified HLA-C-restricted and well-studied HLA-B-restricted ones. Indicated by public TCR beta signatures were CMV infection and matching HLA type. Study-level points and caveats: HLA-C-restricted CMV-specific TCR beta clonotypes prevailed in the ex vivo response.

A note on this clonotype: Its antigen remains unidentified.

TCRdb called the reads again in MiXCR, with one record for every CDR3 protein. Of about 60,000 distinct CDR3 sequences listed, over 15% are singletons. Trimming took 4 bases from V and 4 from J; bases not matched to a gene: 6. Germline V CDR1 and CDR2: MNHEY, SMNVEV (reference sequence). This CDR3 spans 14 amino acids. The chain employs TRBV27 and TRBJ2-7; 8 bases agree with TRBD1. The source is a human donor in good health (CMV status not recorded). Some clones in this sample may be carry-over from other donors' samples. Sequencing used CD8+ T cells from cultured PBMCs, obtained from culture after CMV antigen stimulation. The CDR3 spells CASSSWTGLYEQYF. The DNA of the CDR3 is TGTGCCAGCAGTTCGTGGACAGGGCTATACGAGCAGTACTTC.